This T cell receptor (beta chain) was documented in a study of blood T cell repertoires in COVID-19. On the study more broadly: Donors in the United States, Italy and Spain gave samples during acute or convalescent COVID-19. T cells, B-cell-depleted T cells, or PBMCs provided the cDNA or gDNA that served as material.

With 2 bases removed from V and 10 bases from J, the gap between germline ends came to 9 bases. The CDR3 runs to 13 residues. Profiling relied on immunoSEQ multiplex PCR, and the TCRdb table lists in-frame clones only, not all of them. The table includes 75,000 to 100,000 clones, approximately 86% detected once. The chain joins TRBV12-3 or TRBV12-4 to TRBJ1-6, with a tentative D call TRBD1 (6 bases). The origin of this receptor is a man aged 80 or over with acute or convalescent COVID-19. The specimen sequenced was peripheral blood. This CDR3 is CASSLQGQSPLHF. CDR3 coding DNA: TGTGCCAGCAGTTTACAGGGGCAATCACCCCTCCACTTT.